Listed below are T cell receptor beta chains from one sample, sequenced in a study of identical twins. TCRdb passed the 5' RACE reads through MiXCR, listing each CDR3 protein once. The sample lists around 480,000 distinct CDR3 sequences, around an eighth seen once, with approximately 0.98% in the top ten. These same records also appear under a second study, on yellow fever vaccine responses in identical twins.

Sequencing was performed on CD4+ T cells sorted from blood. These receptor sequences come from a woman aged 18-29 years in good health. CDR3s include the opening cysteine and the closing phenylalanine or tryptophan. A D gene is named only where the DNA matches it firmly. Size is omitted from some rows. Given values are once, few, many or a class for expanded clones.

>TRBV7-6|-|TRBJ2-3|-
CASSLAGAAQDTQYF
TGTGCCAGCAGCTTAGCTGGGGCAGCCCAAGATACGCAGTATTTT
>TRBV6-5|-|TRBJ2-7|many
CASSYSRTANYEQYF
TGTGCCAGCAGTTACTCTCGCACAGCAAATTACGAGCAGTACTTC
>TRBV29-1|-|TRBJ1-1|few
CSVERTAIDNTEAFF
TGCAGCGTTGAAAGGACAGCGATTGACAACACTGAAGCTTTCTTT
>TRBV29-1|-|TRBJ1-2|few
CSEYRVQDYGYTF
TGCAGCGAATACAGGGTGCAGGACTATGGCTACACCTTC
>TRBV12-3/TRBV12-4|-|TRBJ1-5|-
CASSSMGPQHF
TGTGCCAGCAGTTCCATGGGGCCCCAGCATTTT
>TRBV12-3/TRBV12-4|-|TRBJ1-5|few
CASRPSLGGQPQHF
TGTGCCAGCAGACCGTCCCTGGGAGGTCAGCCCCAGCATTTT
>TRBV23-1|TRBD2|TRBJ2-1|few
CASSPRTSPNEQFF
TGCGCCAGCAGTCCGAGGACTAGCCCCAATGAGCAGTTCTTC
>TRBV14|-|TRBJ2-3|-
CASRTQGTDTQYF
TGTGCCAGCAGAACGCAGGGCACAGATACGCAGTATTTT
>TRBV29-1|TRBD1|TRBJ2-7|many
CSATGTGSYEQYF
TGCAGCGCAACCGGGACAGGGTCCTACGAGCAGTACTTC
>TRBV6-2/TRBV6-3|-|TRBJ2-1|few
CASSELNEQFF
TGTGCCAGCAGTGAACTAAATGAGCAGTTCTTC
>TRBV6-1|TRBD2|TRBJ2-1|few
CASSEWTRSSQFF
TGTGCCAGCAGTGAGTGGACTAGATCTTCGCAGTTCTTC
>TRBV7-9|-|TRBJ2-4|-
CASSFKTASEAKNIQYF
TGTGCCAGCAGCTTCAAGACGGCCTCGGAGGCCAAAAACATTCAGTACTTC
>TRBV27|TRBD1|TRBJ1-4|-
CASSLDRGSEKLFF
TGTGCCAGCAGTTTAGACAGGGGAAGCGAAAAACTGTTTTTT
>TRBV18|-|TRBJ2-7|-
CASSPGGMGSYEQYF
TGTGCCAGCTCACCAGGAGGGATGGGGTCCTACGAGCAGTACTTC
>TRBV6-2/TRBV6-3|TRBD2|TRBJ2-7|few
CASSYFPTSGYEQYF
TGTGCCAGCAGTTACTTCCCGACTAGCGGTTACGAGCAGTACTTC
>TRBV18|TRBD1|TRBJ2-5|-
CASSLRQGQETQYF
TGTGCCAGCTCCCTACGACAGGGCCAAGAGACCCAGTACTTC
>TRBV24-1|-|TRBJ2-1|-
CATSDLGGSSGEQFF
TGTGCCACCAGTGATTTGGGGGGGTCCTCGGGCGAGCAGTTCTTC